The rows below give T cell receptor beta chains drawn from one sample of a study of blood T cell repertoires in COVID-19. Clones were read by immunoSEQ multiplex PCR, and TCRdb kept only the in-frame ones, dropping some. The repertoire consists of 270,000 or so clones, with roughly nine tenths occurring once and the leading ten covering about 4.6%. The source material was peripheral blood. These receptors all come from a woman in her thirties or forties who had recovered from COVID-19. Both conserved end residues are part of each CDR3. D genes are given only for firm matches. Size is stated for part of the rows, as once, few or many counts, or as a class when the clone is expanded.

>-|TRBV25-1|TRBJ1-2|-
TGTGCCAGCAGTCTTACGGACTCTCGGGGCTACACCTTC
CASSLTDSRGYTF
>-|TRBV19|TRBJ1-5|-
TGTGCCAGTAGTATAGACGACAGTAGCAATCAGCCCCAGCATTTT
CASSIDDSSNQPQHF
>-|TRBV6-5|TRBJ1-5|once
TGTGCCAGCAGTCCTCAAGTCTGGGCAAATCAGCCCCAGCATTTT
CASSPQVWANQPQHF
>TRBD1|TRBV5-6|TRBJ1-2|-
TGTGCCAGCAGTTCAGGGGGCTATGGCTACACCTTC
CASSSGGYGYTF
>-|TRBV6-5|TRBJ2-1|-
TGTGCCAGCAGTTACGGGGCAGGTAACAATGAGCAGTTCTTC
CASSYGAGNNEQFF
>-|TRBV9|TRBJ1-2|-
TGTGCCAGCAGCGATTTAAGGCAGGCAAACTATGGCTACACCTTC
CASSDLRQANYGYTF
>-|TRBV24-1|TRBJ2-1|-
TGTGCCACCAGGTTGAGCTCCTACAATGAGCAGTTCTTC
CATRLSSYNEQFF
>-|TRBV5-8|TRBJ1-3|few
TGTGCCAGCAGCCCGGGGTACACCATATATTTT
CASSPGYTIYF
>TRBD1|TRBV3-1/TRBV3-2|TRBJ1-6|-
TGTGCCAGCAGCCAAGACGTGGAGGGGGCAACTCACTTT
CASSQDVEGATHF
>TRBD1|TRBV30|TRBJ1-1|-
TGTGCCTGGACGGCAGGGGGATTGAACACTGAAGCTTTCTTT
CAWTAGGLNTEAFF
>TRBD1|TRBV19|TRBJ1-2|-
TGTGCCAGTAGTACCGCAGGGGGAAACTATGGCTACACCTTC
CASSTAGGNYGYTF
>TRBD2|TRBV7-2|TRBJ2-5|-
TGTGCCAGCAGCCCTAGCGGGAGGAGGGAGACCCAGTACTTC
CASSPSGRRETQYF
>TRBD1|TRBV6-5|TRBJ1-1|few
TGTGCCAGCAGACCGACAGGGGGGGCTTTCTTT
CASRPTGGAFF
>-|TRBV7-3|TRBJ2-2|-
TGTGCCAGCAGCCCCCAGGGGCGATCCGGGGAGCTGTTTTTT
CASSPQGRSGELFF
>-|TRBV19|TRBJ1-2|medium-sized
TGTGCCAGTAGTATCGACAATCAGGCGACATATGGCTACACCTTC
CASSIDNQATYGYTF
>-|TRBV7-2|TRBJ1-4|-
TGTGCCAGCAGCTTGAACAGGGCTAACGAAAAACTGTTTTTT
CASSLNRANEKLFF
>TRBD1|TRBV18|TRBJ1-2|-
TGTGCCAGCTCGGGACAGGGGGCTGAATATGGCTACACCTTC
CASSGQGAEYGYTF
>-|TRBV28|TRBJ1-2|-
TGTGCCAGCAGTTTCTCAGGGCCGATTCGCCTGATCTATGGCTACACCTTC
CASSFSGPIRLIYGYTF
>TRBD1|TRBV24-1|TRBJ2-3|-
TGTGCCACCAGTGACCGACAGGGGCGAAGCACAGATACGCAGTATTTT
CATSDRQGRSTDTQYF
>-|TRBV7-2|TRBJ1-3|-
TGTGCCAGCAGCTCCTGGGGCCCTGGAAACACCATATATTTT
CASSSWGPGNTIYF
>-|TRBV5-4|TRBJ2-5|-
TGTGCCAGCAGCTCTGCGGGTCGTGCCGAGACCCAGTACTTC
CASSSAGRAETQYF
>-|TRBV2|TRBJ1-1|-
TGTGCCAGCAGTGGAGGGTGGACTGAAGCTTTCTTT
CASSGGWTEAFF
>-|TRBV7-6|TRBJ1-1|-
TGTGCCAGCAGCTTATCTTGGGGACACCTAAACACTGAAGCTTTCTTT
CASSLSWGHLNTEAFF
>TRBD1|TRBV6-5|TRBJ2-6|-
TGTGCCAGCAGCCAAAGGACAGGGGCCGTCCTGACTTTC
CASSQRTGAVLTF
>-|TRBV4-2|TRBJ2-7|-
TGTGCCAGCAGCAAAGGCGCAGGGGCCGCGTACGAGCAGTACTTC
CASSKGAGAAYEQYF
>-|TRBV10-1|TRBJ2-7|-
TGCGCCAGTCATTACAGGAACGTTTGGTACGAGCAGTACTTC
CASHYRNVWYEQYF
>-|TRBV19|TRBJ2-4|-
TGTGCCAGTAGTTCCCGGGAGCCTCTAGCCAAAAACATTCAGTACTTC
CASSSREPLAKNIQYF
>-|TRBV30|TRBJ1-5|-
TGTGCCTGGAGTGTACAGGATCTGGGTGATCAGCCCCAGCATTTT
CAWSVQDLGDQPQHF
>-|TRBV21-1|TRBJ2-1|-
TGTGCCAGCATCGAGGACAGGGCAGTATACAATGAGCAGTTCTTC
CASIEDRAVYNEQFF
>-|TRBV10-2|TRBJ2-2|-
TGCGCCAGCAGTTTAACGACAGCTGGGGGGGAGCTGTTTTTT
CASSLTTAGGELFF
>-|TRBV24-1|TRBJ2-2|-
TGTGCCACCAGTGAACGCAGGGGGGCCGGGGAGCTGTTTTTT
CATSERRGAGELFF
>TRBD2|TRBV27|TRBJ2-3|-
TGTGCCAGCAGTTTTGCGGGACTAGGTGGAGATACGCAGTATTTT
CASSFAGLGGDTQYF
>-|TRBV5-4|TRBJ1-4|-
TGTGCCAGCAGCTTGGGGGGTGCGGACCCTAGCGAAAAACTGTTTTTT
CASSLGGADPSEKLFF
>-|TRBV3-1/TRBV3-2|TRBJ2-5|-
TGTGCCAGCAGCCAACGACTAGAGACCCAGTACTTC
CASSQRLETQYF
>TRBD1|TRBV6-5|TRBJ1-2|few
TGTGCCAGCAGCCGGCCAGGGGGAAATGGCTACACCTTC
CASSRPGGNGYTF
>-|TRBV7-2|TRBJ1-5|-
TGTGCCAGCAGCTTAGTGTCACAGGGCAATCAGCCCCAGCATTTT
CASSLVSQGNQPQHF
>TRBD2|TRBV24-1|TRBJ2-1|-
TGTGCCACCAGTGAGCCGGGACTAGCGGGAGAGGGTGGGTACAATGAGCAGTTCTTC
CATSEPGLAGEGGYNEQFF
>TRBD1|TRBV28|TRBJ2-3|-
TGTGCCACCTACCAGACAGGGTACACAGATACGCAGTATTTT
CATYQTGYTDTQYF
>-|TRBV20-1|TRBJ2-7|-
TGCAGTGCTAGTTCTACGGGGATAGGATACGAGCAGTACTTC
CSASSTGIGYEQYF
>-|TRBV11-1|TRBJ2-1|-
TGTGCCAGCAGCCCCCGTTCCGGGGTTCAGTTCTTC
CASSPRSGVQFF
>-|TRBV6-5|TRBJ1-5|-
TGTGCCAGCAGAGGGGGTTTTAGGCAGCCCCAGCATTTT
CASRGGFRQPQHF
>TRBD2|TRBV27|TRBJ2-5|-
TGTGCCAGCAGTAAAAGGTGGAAAGGGAGAGGATTAGCGGGAGAGACCCAGTACTTC
CASSKRWKGRGLAGETQYF
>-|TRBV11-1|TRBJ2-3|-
TGTGCCAGCAGCGACCGGCGGGCGCGATCGACAAATACGCAGTATTTT
CASSDRRARSTNTQYF
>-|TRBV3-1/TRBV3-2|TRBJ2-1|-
TGTGCCAGCAGCCAAGATTCACTGGTGCAGTTCTTC
CASSQDSLVQFF
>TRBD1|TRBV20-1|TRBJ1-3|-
TGCAGTGCTAGTACAGGGGCAACTGGAAACACCATATATTTT
CSASTGATGNTIYF
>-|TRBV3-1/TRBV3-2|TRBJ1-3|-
TGTGCCAGCAGCCCGAAGGCAGGGTGGGGTAACACCATATATTTT
CASSPKAGWGNTIYF